These 4 T cell receptor beta chains came from one sample sequenced in a study of blood T cell repertoires in COVID-19. This table comes from immunoSEQ multiplex PCR, and its TCRdb copy is limited to in-frame clones, with some not included. The table records some 250,000 clones, approximately 81% of them present only once. The source material was peripheral blood. The receptors stem from a woman in her late teens or twenties with acute or convalescent COVID-19.

V usage is TRBV2 and J usage is TRBJ1-6; D is unresolved. There are 15 residues in the CDR3. V was trimmed by 3 bases and J by 5 bases, leaving 11 bases between them. The V gene's germline CDR1 is SNHLY and CDR2 FYNNEI. CDR3 DNA sequence: TGTGCCAGCAGTGACCGGGGTTGGCATAATTCACCCCTCCACTTT. Protein: CASSDRGWHNSPLHF.

The V call is TRBV9, the J call TRBJ2-2; tentatively, D is TRBD2 (6 bases). There are 16 residues in the CDR3. The ends were cut back, 0 bases at V and 2 bases at J, with 11 bases in the middle. CDR1 and CDR2 from the germline V gene are SGDLS and YYNGEE. The CDR3 protein is CASSVADGRNTGELFF. The DNA for the CDR3 is TGTGCCAGCAGCGTAGCTGACGGGAGAAACACCGGGGAGCTGTTTTTT.

The V gene is TRBV6-5, the J gene TRBJ1-2, with TRBD1 as a possible D gene (6 bases). This CDR3 has 13 residues. CDR1 MNHEY and CDR2 SVGAGI come from the germline V gene. With 6 bases removed from V and 4 bases from J, the gap between germline ends came to 12 bases. The CDR3 loop is CASRRTESYGYTF. CDR3 nucleotide sequence: TGTGCCAGCAGACGGACAGAGTCCTATGGCTACACCTTC.

The chain couples TRBV14 to TRBJ2-5, with D possibly being TRBD1 (6 bases). The CDR3 is 13 amino acids. Germline V lookup: CDR1 SGHDN, CDR2 FVKESK. V was pared by 8 bases and J by 7 bases, with 17 bases between. As DNA, the CDR3 is TGTGCCAGCTCCCTGGGGGCCATGGGGACCCAGTACTTC. Residues: CASSLGAMGTQYF.